A few counts support the clone carrying this T cell receptor (beta chain). Source study methods: Nucleated cell counts were estimated from reference gene primer amplification. Produced via immunoSEQ multiplex PCR; TCRdb's table is partial and in-frame only. The V and J calls and clone size come from that table; D and trimming were worked out from the DNA. The table lists around 58,000 clones, 80% to 90% of them singletons. This entry is derived from a study of blood T cell repertoires in COVID-19. Looking at the study overall: The United States, Italy and Spain provided the acute and convalescent COVID-19 samples. T cells, B-cell-depleted T cells, or PBMCs provided the cDNA or gDNA that served as material.

The germline V and J ends were trimmed by 3 bases and 2 bases, with 23 bases remaining between them. Germline CDR1 and CDR2: SGHDT and YYEEEE. CDR3 size: 18 residues. The chain has TRBV5-6 and TRBJ1-2; D might be TRBD1 (6 bases). The clonotype comes from a human donor in a cohort sampled during active COVID-19. Sequenced input: peripheral blood. In DNA, the CDR3 is TGTGCCAGCAGCTCCTGGGGAACAGGGTGGGGGCCAAACTATGGCTACACCTTC. Translated: CASSSWGTGWGPNYGYTF.